The TCR beta chain under discussion was sequenced for a study of blood T cells in healthy people across ages. In regard to this clonotype: Its antigen remains unidentified. Its ends do not fully match the called genes, so a read error is possible.

Together with a sample-barcoded 5' primer, a J-beta primer mix was included in a second PCR lasting about 7 to 12 cycles. TCRdb passed the 5' RACE reads through MiXCR, listing each CDR3 protein once. The data hold 1.5 million to 2 million distinct CDR3 sequences, with approximately 28% observed a single time. Study-wide results and caveats: Diversity was estimated from one million T cells, and these estimates were considered underestimates.

Germline V lookup: CDR1 KGHSH, CDR2 LQKENI. This CDR3 spans 14 amino acids. This receptor was obtained from a woman aged 25-40 years in good health. The sample comprised blood. The chain has TRBV18 and TRBJ2-7; D tentatively reads TRBD1 or TRBD2 (5 bases each). DNA of the CDR3: TGTGCCGGCTCACCGGGGCTATCCCTCAATGAGCAGTACTTC. Its translation: CAGSPGLSLNEQYF.